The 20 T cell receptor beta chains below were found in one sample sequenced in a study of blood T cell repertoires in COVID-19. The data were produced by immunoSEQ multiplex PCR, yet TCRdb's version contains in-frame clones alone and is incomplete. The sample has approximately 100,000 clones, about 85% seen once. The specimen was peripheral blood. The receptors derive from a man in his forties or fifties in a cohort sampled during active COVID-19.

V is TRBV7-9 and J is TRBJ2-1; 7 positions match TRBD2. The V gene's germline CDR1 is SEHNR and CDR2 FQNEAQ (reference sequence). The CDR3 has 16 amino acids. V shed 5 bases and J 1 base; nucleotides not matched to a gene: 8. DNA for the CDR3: TGTGCCAGCAGCCGAACAGCGGGACTTTCCTACAATGAGCAGTTCTTC. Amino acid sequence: CASSRTAGLSYNEQFF. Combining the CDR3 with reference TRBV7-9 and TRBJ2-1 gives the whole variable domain DTGVSQNPRHKITKRGQNVTFRCDPISEHNRLYWYRQTLGQGPEFLTYFQNEAQLEKSRLLSDRFSAERPKGSFSTLEIQRTEQGDSAMYLCASSRTAGLSYNEQFFGPGTRLTVL.

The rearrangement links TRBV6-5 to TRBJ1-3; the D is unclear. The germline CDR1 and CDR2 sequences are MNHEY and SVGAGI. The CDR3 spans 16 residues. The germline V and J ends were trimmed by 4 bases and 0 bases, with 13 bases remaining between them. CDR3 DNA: TGTGCCAGCAGTTCCGGTCCGTCGATCTCTGGAAACACCATATATTTT. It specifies CASSSGPSISGNTIYF.

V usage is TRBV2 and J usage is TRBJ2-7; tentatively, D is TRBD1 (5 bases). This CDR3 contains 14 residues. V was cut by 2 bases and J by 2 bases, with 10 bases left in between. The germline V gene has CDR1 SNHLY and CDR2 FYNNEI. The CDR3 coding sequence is TGTGCCAGCAGTGAACCGGTCAGGGCCTACGAGCAGTACTTC. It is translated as CASSEPVRAYEQYF.

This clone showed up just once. The CDR3 protein is CASTRGGVKQFF. The DNA for the CDR3 is TGCGCCAGCACCCGAGGGGGTGTAAAGCAGTTCTTC. The chain has TRBV5-1 and TRBJ2-1; D perhaps matches TRBD1 (6 bases). Trimming left V 6 bases short and J 11 bases short, with 15 bases between. The CDR3 runs 12 residues. Germline V gene data show CDR1 as SGHRS and CDR2 as YFSETQ.

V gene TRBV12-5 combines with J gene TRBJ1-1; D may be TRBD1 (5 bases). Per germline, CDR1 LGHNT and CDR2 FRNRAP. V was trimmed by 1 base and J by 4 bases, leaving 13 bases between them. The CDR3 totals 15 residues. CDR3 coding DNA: TGTGCTAGTGGTTTGGGCCGGGGGGGGAGCACTGAAGCTTTCTTT. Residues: CASGLGRGGSTEAFF.

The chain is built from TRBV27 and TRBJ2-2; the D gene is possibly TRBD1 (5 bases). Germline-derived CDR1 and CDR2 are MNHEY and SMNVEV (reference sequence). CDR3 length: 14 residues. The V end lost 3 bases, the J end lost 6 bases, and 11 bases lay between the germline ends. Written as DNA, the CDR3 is TGTGCCAGCAGTTTCTCCAGGGTATCCGGGGAGCTGTTTTTT. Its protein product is CASSFSRVSGELFF.

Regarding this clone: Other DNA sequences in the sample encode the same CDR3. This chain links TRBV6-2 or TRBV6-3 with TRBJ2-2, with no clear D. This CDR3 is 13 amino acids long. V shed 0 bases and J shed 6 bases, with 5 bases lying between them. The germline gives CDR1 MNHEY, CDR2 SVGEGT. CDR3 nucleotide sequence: TGTGCCAGCAGTTACTCGAGTCCCGGGGAGCTGTTTTTT. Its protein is CASSYSSPGELFF.

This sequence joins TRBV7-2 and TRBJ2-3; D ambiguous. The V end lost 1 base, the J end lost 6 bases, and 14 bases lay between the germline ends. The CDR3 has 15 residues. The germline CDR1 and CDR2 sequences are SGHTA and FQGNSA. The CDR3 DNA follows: TGTGCCAGCAGCTTAGGAATCGGCTGGAGCGATACGCAGTATTTT. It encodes CASSLGIGWSDTQYF.

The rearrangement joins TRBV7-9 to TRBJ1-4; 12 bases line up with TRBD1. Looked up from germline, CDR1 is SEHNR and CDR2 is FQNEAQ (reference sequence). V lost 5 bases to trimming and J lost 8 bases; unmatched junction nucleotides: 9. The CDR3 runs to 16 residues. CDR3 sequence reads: CASSPGQGARGEKLFF. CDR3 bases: TGTGCCAGCAGCCCGGGACAGGGGGCGCGGGGGGAAAAACTGTTTTTT.

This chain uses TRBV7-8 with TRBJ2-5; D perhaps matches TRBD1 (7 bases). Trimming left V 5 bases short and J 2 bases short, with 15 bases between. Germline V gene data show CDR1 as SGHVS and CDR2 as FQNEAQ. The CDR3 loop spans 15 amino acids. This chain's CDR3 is CASSAEAGGQETQYF. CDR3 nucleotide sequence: TGTGCCAGCAGCGCAGAGGCAGGGGGGCAAGAGACCCAGTACTTC. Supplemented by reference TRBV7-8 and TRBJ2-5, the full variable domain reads GAGVSQSPRYKVAKRGQDVALRCDPISGHVSLFWYQQALGQGPEFLTYFQNEAQLDKSGLPSDRFFAERPEGSVSTLKIQRTQQEDSAVYLCASSAEAGGQETQYFGPGTRLLVL.

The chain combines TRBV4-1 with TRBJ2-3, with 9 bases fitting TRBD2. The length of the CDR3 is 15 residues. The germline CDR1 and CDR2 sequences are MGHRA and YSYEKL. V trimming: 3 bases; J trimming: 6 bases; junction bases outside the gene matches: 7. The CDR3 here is CASSHEVAGVDTQYF. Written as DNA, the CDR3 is TGCGCCAGCAGCCATGAGGTAGCGGGAGTCGATACGCAGTATTTT.

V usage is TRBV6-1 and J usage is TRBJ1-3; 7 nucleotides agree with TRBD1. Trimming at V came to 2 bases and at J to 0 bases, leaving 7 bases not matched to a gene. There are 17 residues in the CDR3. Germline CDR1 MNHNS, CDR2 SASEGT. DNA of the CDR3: TGTGCCAGCAGTGAACAGGGGGGCCCATTCTCTGGAAACACCATATATTTT. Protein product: CASSEQGGPFSGNTIYF.

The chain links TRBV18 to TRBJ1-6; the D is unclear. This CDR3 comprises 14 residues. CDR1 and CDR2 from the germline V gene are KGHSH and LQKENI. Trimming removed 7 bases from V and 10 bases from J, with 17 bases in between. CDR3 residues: CASFTSRAGSPLHF. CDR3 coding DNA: TGTGCCAGCTTCACCTCCCGGGCGGGGTCACCCCTCCACTTT. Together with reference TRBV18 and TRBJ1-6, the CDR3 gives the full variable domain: NAGVMQNPRHLVRRRGQEARLRCSPMKGHSHVYWYRQLPEEGLKFMVYLQKENIIDESGMPKERFSAEFPKEGPSILRIQQVVRGDSAAYFCASFTSRAGSPLHFGNGTRLTVT.

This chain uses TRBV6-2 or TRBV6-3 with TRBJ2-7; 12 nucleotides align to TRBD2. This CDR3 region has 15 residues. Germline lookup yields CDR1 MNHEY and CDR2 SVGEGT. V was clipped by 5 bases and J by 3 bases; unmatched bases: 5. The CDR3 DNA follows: TGTGCCAGCAGTAGGCTAGCGGGGGGGAACTACGAGCAGTACGTC. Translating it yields CASSRLAGGNYEQYV.

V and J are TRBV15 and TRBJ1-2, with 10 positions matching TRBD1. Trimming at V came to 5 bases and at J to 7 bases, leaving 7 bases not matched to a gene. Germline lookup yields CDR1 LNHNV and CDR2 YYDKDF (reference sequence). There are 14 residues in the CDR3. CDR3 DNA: TGTGCCACCAGCGTGACCGGGACAGGGGTTGGCTACACCTTC. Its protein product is CATSVTGTGVGYTF.

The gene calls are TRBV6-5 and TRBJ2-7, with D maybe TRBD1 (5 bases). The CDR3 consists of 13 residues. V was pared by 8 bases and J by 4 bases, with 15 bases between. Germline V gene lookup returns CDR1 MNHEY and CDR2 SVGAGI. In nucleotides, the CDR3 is TGTGCCAGCGCGCTAATGACAGATTACGAGCAGTACGTC. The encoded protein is CASALMTDYEQYV.

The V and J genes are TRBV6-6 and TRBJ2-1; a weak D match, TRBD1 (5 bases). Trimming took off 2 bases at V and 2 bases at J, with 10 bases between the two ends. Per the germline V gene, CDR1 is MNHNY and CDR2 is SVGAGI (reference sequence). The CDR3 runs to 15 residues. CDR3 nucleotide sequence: TGTGCCAGCAGTTACCAGGGTGGAACCTACAATGAGCAGTTCTTC. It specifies CASSYQGGTYNEQFF.

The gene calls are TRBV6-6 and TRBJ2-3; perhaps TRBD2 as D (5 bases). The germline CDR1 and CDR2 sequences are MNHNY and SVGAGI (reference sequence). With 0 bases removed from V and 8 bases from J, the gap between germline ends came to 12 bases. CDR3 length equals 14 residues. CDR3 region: CASSYSIGRATQYF. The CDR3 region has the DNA TGTGCCAGCAGTTACTCGATTGGGCGGGCTACGCAGTATTTT.

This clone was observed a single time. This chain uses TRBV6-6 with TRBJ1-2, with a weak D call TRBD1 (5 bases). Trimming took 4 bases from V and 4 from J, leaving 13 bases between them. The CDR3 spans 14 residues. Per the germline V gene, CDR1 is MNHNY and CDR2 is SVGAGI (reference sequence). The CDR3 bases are TGTGCCAGCAGTTCCGGACAACTTCTCTATGGCTACACCTTC. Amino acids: CASSSGQLLYGYTF.

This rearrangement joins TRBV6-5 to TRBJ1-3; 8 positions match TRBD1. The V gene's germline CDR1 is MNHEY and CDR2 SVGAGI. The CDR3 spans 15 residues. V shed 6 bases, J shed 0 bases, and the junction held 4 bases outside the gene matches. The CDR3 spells CASRTTGDSGNTIYF. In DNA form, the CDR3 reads TGTGCCAGCAGGACGACAGGGGACTCTGGAAACACCATATATTTT.